Each of the 9 T cell receptor beta chains below was sequenced from the same sample in a study of vaccination and CD4 T cells after COVID-19. The study sequenced cultured CD4+ T cell DNA using the Oncomine TCR Beta short-read assay. MiXCR, run by TCRdb on the PCR reads, gives a single entry per CDR3 protein. The data contain about 14,000 distinct CDR3 sequences, more than 20% of them seen just once; the ten biggest clones take up roughly a sixth. For these TCRs, the target antigens are not known. Treatment here: approximately nine-day PBMC culture with coronavirus spike peptide pools or control peptides (ViraFEST assay). Material: CD4+ T cells from blood, cultured in vitro, obtained after SARS-CoV-2 vaccination. These TCRs come from a human donor who had recovered from COVID-19.

This clonotype appeared a few times. This chain joins TRBV4-2 and TRBJ2-3, with 7 bases identical to TRBD2. With V trimmed by 3 bases and J by 4 bases, 13 bases remained unmatched. The germline V gene encodes CDR1 LGHNA and CDR2 YNFKEQ. The length of the CDR3 is 17 residues. The CDR3 region is CASSQPSERGFPDTQYF. CDR3 nucleotides: TGTGCCAGCAGCCAGCCGAGCGAGCGGGGCTTTCCAGATACGCAGTATTTT.

This chain uses TRBV28 with TRBJ1-5, with a tentative D call TRBD1 (5 bases). Trimming removed 11 bases at V and 7 bases at J, with 15 bases between. Looked up from germline, CDR1 is MDHEN and CDR2 is SYDVKM. The CDR3 loop spans 12 amino acids. The CDR3 DNA follows: TGTGCCGGGAGAGGGGCGGGACAGCCCCAGCATTTT. Translating it yields CAGRGAGQPQHF.

As to this clonotype: In this CDR3 the conserved last residue, phenylalanine or tryptophan, is missing, so a read error is likely. The chain recombines TRBV3-1 with TRBJ1-5, with a possible D match to TRBD1 (6 bases). The CDR3 has 18 residues. V was pared by 1 base and J by 0 bases, with 16 bases between. Germline-derived CDR1 and CDR2 are LGHDT and YNNKEL (reference sequence). The CDR3 here is CASSQGRGRGPSNQPQHL. The CDR3 region has the DNA TGTGCCAGCAGCCAAGGAAGGGGGAGGGGCCCTAGCAATCAGCCCCAGCATCTT.

This rearrangement joins TRBV20-1 to TRBJ1-1; a weak D match, TRBD1 (5 bases). CDR1 is DFQATT, CDR2 SNEGSKA, per germline (reference sequence). V lost 6 bases to trimming and J lost 1 base, with 15 bases between them. CDR3 length: 14 amino acids. For the CDR3, the DNA is TGCAGTGCCCGAGTGGGGGGACCGAACACTGAAGCTTTCTTT. This translates into CSARVGGPNTEAFF.

This CDR3 is CASSQNILQGSGELFF. The CDR3 region has the DNA TGCGCCAGCAGCCAAAACATACTACAGGGGTCCGGGGAGCTGTTTTTT. V gene TRBV4-3 combines with J gene TRBJ2-2; TRBD1 matches at 7 bases. CDR3 size: 16 residues. The germline gives CDR1 LGHNA, CDR2 YSLEER. V shed 2 bases and J 6 bases; nucleotides not matched to a gene: 9.

The chain employs TRBV27 and TRBJ2-1, with TRBD2 identical over 9 bases. The trim removed 6 bases at V and 10 bases at J, leaving 4 bases unmatched. This CDR3 has 12 residues. CDR1 and CDR2 (germline): MNHEY, SMNVEV (reference sequence). The CDR3 sequence is CASSRSGGEQFF. As DNA, the CDR3 is TGTGCCAGCAGCCGAAGCGGGGGGGAGCAGTTCTTC.

The table lists this clonotype with a few counts. This chain uses TRBV28 with TRBJ1-2, with D possibly TRBD1 on 6 matching bases. V lost 1 base and J lost 4, with 13 bases in between. Germline loops: CDR1 MDHEN, CDR2 SYDVKM. This CDR3 comprises 15 residues. CDR3 DNA sequence: TGTGCCAGCAGTTTATTGTGGCAGGGGAGCTATGGCTACACCTTC. Its translation: CASSLLWQGSYGYTF.

The table lists this clonotype with a few counts. The CDR3 loop is CASSPQGGPYEQYF. Written as DNA, the CDR3 is TGTGCCAGCAGCCCGCAGGGGGGCCCCTACGAGCAGTACTTC. This chain links TRBV7-2 with TRBJ2-7, with D perhaps TRBD1 (7 bases). V lost 5 bases and J lost 2, with 13 bases in between. This CDR3 has 14 amino acids. The germline V gene has CDR1 SGHTA and CDR2 FQGNSA.

V is TRBV29-1 and J is TRBJ1-1; D uncertain. The CDR3 is made up of 12 amino acids. The germline V and J ends were trimmed by 5 bases and 5 bases, with 12 bases remaining between them. Germline CDR1 SQVTM, CDR2 ANQGSEA. The CDR3 DNA is TGCAGCGTTTATTCAGGCAGTACTGAAGCTTTCTTT. As protein: CSVYSGSTEAFF.